The clone carrying this TCR beta chain was counted at least ten times. The antigen remains unidentified. This sample was taken from a study of regulatory T cells in long-lasting Graves disease. Study-wide results and limits: Whereas around 970 public clonotypes were shared by new patients, persistent patients shared more, at roughly 2,500.

Assembly of TCR beta libraries relied on iRepertoire HTBI primers together with Arm-PCR of CDR3 regions. Authors' data handling: Across samples, 50 to 75 TRBV and about 15 TRBJ segments were found. TCRdb redid the calling of the multiplex PCR reads with MiXCR, one entry per CDR3 protein. TCRdb assigned the V and J calls; the authors' analysis was not used. The sample holds 520,000 or so distinct CDR3 sequences, approximately 12% seen once. The CDR3 has 14 residues. The V gene end was trimmed by 2 bases and the J gene end by 8 bases; junction bases not matched to a gene: 6. Germline assignment: CDR1 LNHNV and CDR2 YYDKDF (reference sequence). As to time point: newly diagnosed GD, antithyroid drugs for less than 3 months. The TCR library was prepared using RNA isolated from PBMCs. These data also formed part of another study, on T cells in Graves' hyperthyroidism and ophthalmopathy. This second study says: Uncontrolled infection, other autoimmune disease, pregnancy or lactation excluded patients.

The starting material was peripheral blood mononuclear cells (PBMCs), obtained at new diagnosis, from a patient treated with antithyroid drugs. J is TRBJ2-1 and V is TRBV15, with TRBD1 identical over 7 bases. The clonotype comes from a woman in her 30s with Graves disease. CDR3 amino acids: CATSRYQGVYEQFF. The CDR3 bases are TGTGCCACCAGCAGATACCAGGGGGTTTATGAGCAGTTCTTC. The full variable domain, completed using reference TRBV15 and TRBJ2-1, is DAMVIQNPRYQVTQFGKPVTLSCSQTLNHNVMYWYQQKSSQAPKLLFHYYDKDFNNEADTPDNFQSRRPNTSFCFLDIRSPGLGDTAMYLCATSRYQGVYEQFFGPGTRLTVL.